One sample yielded the 24 T cell receptor beta chains listed below, sequenced in a study of CD8+ T cells in alopecia areata listed by TCRdb under 2018. Receptor libraries were prepared by the immunoSEQ multiplex PCR assay. RNA was extracted from all samples and reverse transcribed into cDNA as template for TCR sequencing. The table comes from immuneACCESS by way of TCRdb, which keeps in-frame sequences with V and J called. Part of the clones is missing from these tables; in studies checked, under half for an unresolved V gene and the rest for unknown reasons. The sample includes roughly 150,000 clones, with 55% observed a single time. Around 4.8% of the sample belongs to the ten largest clones. The sample taken for sequencing was CD4+ T cells sorted from blood. All receptors come from a human donor in good health.

This clone occurred a few times. V gene TRBV29-1 combines with J gene TRBJ2-3; 7 nucleotides align to TRBD1. With V trimmed by 1 base and J by 2 bases, 3 bases remained unmatched. The CDR3 is 14 amino acids. Looked up from germline, CDR1 is SQVTM and CDR2 is ANQGSEA. The CDR3 nucleotides read TGCAGCGTTGAAGGGACAGGCACCACAGATACGCAGTATTTT. Its protein is CSVEGTGTTDTQYF.

The chain is built from TRBV11-2 and TRBJ2-3, with a tentative D call TRBD2 (5 bases). V was shortened by 4 bases and J by 4 bases, with 6 bases between the two germline ends. The CDR3 loop spans 12 amino acids. Germline loops: CDR1 SGHAT, CDR2 FQNNGV. CDR3 loop: CASSWEPDTQYF. CDR3 DNA sequence: TGTGCCAGCAGCTGGGAGCCAGATACGCAGTATTTT.

This chain uses TRBV2 with TRBJ2-1; 9 nucleotides align to TRBD1. After removal of 6 bases from V and 3 bases from J, the junction contained 0 bases not matched to a gene. The CDR3 length is 13 residues. In germline, CDR1 is SNHLY, CDR2 FYNNEI. The CDR3 nucleotides are TGTGCCAGCAGGACAGGGGGCTACAATGAGCAGTTCTTC. Protein sequence: CASRTGGYNEQFF.

This clone was counted only a few times. The rearrangement joins TRBV7-9 to TRBJ1-4; D remains unclear. Germline CDR1 SEHNR, CDR2 FQNEAQ (reference sequence). This CDR3 contains 13 residues. The V gene lost 1 base and the J gene lost 7 bases, with 7 bases spanning the gap. This chain's CDR3 is CASSLGGREKLFF. For the CDR3, the DNA is TGTGCCAGCAGCTTAGGTGGACGTGAAAAACTGTTTTTT.

This chain uses TRBV5-1 with TRBJ1-1; 8 nucleotides line up with TRBD1. V shed 4 bases and J 1 base; nucleotides not matched to a gene: 3. This CDR3 has 14 residues. CDR1 SGHRS and CDR2 YFSETQ come from the germline V gene. The DNA for the CDR3 is TGCGCCAGCAGCCCAGGGACAGGGAACACTGAAGCTTTCTTT. Amino acids: CASSPGTGNTEAFF. The full variable domain, rest sourced from reference TRBV5-1 and TRBJ1-1, is KAGVTQTPRYLIKTRGQQVTLSCSPISGHRSVSWYQQTPGQGLQFLFEYFSETQRNKGNFPGRFSGRQFSNSRSEMNVSTLELGDSALYLCASSPGTGNTEAFFGQGTRLTVV.

V and J are TRBV5-1 and TRBJ2-1; the D gene is possibly TRBD2 (5 bases). The CDR3 covers 15 residues. Deletions cut 2 bases from V and 4 bases from J, with 13 bases between. Germline V CDR1 and CDR2: SGHRS, YFSETQ. CDR3: CASSFRLSGYNEQFF. The CDR3 DNA sequence: TGCGCCAGCAGCTTTCGACTTTCGGGGTACAATGAGCAGTTCTTC.

The V gene is TRBV10-3, the J gene TRBJ2-7, with 11 bases matching TRBD1. The CDR3 has 13 amino acids. The junction had 4 bases not matched to a gene; V was cut back by 8 bases and J by 4 bases. Germline CDR1 reads ENHRY; CDR2 reads SYGVKD. This CDR3 reads CAIGTGGTYEQYF. The CDR3, as DNA: TGTGCCATCGGGACAGGGGGGACGTACGAGCAGTACTTC.

The chain recombines TRBV5-4 with TRBJ2-5; D not certain. V was cut by 4 bases and J by 4 bases, with 17 bases left in between. Germline CDR1 SGHNT, CDR2 YYREEE (reference sequence). The CDR3 runs 15 residues. Here the CDR3 reads CASSQKLGSGETQYF. In DNA, the CDR3 is TGTGCCAGCAGCCAGAAATTGGGTTCGGGAGAGACCCAGTACTTC.

The V gene is TRBV25-1, the J gene TRBJ1-1; D not certain. The V gene's germline CDR1 is MGHDK and CDR2 SYGVNS. V gave up 5 bases and J gave up 4 bases, with 17 bases separating them. The CDR3 length is 15 residues. The CDR3 here is CASSKERGRFTEAFF. CDR3 nucleotides: TGTGCCAGCAGTAAAGAACGGGGAAGATTCACTGAAGCTTTCTTT.

This clone has more than one count but fewer than ten. In DNA form, the CDR3 reads TGTGCCAGCAGCTTAGGTACTAGCGGGATTTACAATGAGCAGTTCTTC. Amino acids: CASSLGTSGIYNEQFF. The V gene is TRBV11-3, the J gene TRBJ2-1, with 10 bases that match TRBD2. The V gene end was trimmed by 1 base and the J gene end by 4 bases; junction bases not matched to a gene: 4. CDR1 SGHNT and CDR2 YENEEA come from the germline V gene. CDR3 size: 16 residues.

The chain uses TRBV14 and TRBJ2-7; D possibly corresponds to TRBD2 (6 bases). V lost 1 base, J lost 4 bases, and 14 bases lay in between. Germline loops: CDR1 SGHDN, CDR2 FVKESK. The CDR3 runs 15 residues. In DNA, the CDR3 is TGTGCCAGCAGCCAAGGGGCTAGCGTATTATACGAGCAGTACTTC. It yields the protein CASSQGASVLYEQYF. Drawing the rest from reference TRBV14 and TRBJ2-7, the complete variable domain is EAGVTQFPSHSVIEKGQTVTLRCDPISGHDNLYWYRRVMGKEIKFLLHFVKESKQDESGMPNNRFLAERTGGTYSTLKVQPAELEDSGVYFCASSQGASVLYEQYFGPGTRLTVT.

This clone was detected a few times. The J gene is TRBJ1-2, the V gene TRBV27, with 7 bases aligning to TRBD1. The CDR3 consists of 19 residues. The J segment lost 4 bases and the V segment lost 7 bases, leaving 24 bases of the junction unmatched. Germline values: CDR1 MNHEY, CDR2 SMNVEV (reference sequence). The CDR3 DNA is TGTGCCAGCACCGAAAGAAAGCCCAGACAGGGTGCCAGGGTCTATGGCTACACCTTC. This translates into CASTERKPRQGARVYGYTF.

This clone was seen a single time. The V and J genes are TRBV23-1 and TRBJ2-1; D is uncertain. TRBV23-1 counts as an open reading frame of uncertain function. The CDR3 totals 18 residues. V dropped 0 bases and J dropped 5 bases, with 20 bases sitting between them. The CDR3 region has the DNA TGCGCCAGCAGTCAATCGGTACGGGCTCGACGGCGCAACAATGAGCAGTTCTTC. Translating it yields CASSQSVRARRRNNEQFF.

The chain carries TRBV2 and TRBJ2-6; perhaps TRBD2 as D (5 bases). Looked up from germline, CDR1 is SNHLY and CDR2 is FYNNEI. Trimming removed 7 bases from V and 2 bases from J, with 12 bases in between. The CDR3 consists of 15 residues. CDR3 bases: TGTGCCAGCAAGTCGGCGGAGGCTGGGGCCAACGTCCTGACTTTC. Translating gives CASKSAEAGANVLTF.

The chain joins TRBV7-2 to TRBJ1-1; D ambiguous. The ends were cut back, 3 bases at V and 1 base at J, with 9 bases in the middle. This CDR3 is 14 amino acids long. CDR1 and CDR2 (germline): SGHTA, FQGNSA. In DNA, the CDR3 is TGTGCCAGCAGCTTCAAAGGAAGGAACACTGAAGCTTTCTTT. This codes for CASSFKGRNTEAFF.

This clone occurred a few times. This sequence joins TRBV4-1 and TRBJ2-1; D might be TRBD2 (6 bases). The germline CDR1 and CDR2 sequences are MGHRA and YSYEKL. Trimming shortened V by 3 bases and J by 5 bases, and 14 bases separated the two germline ends. The CDR3 extends over 15 amino acids. The DNA of the CDR3 is TGCGCCAGCAGCCAGGACGGACTACCGAACAATGAGCAGTTCTTC. This sequence encodes CASSQDGLPNNEQFF.

V usage is TRBV29-1 and J usage is TRBJ1-1; the D is unclear. V was trimmed by 5 bases and J by 1 base, leaving 11 bases between them. This CDR3 contains 13 residues. Per the germline V gene, CDR1 is SQVTM and CDR2 is ANQGSEA. The CDR3 nucleotides read TGCAGCGTTATACGGACCGAGAACACTGAAGCTTTCTTT. Its protein is CSVIRTENTEAFF.

The chain recombines TRBV15 with TRBJ2-7, with D perhaps TRBD1 or TRBD2 (5 bases each). Trimming pared 4 bases from V and 4 bases from J, leaving 23 bases between. The length of the CDR3 is 17 residues. CDR1 is LNHNV and CDR2 is YYDKDF in the germline V gene (reference sequence). Written as DNA, the CDR3 is TGTGCCACCAGCACCCCGTTCCTCGGTGGGGGTCGGTACGAGCAGTACTTC. This translates into CATSTPFLGGGRYEQYF.

This chain uses TRBV28 with TRBJ2-5; 11 nucleotides agree with TRBD2. CDR1 and CDR2 from the germline V gene are MDHEN and SYDVKM. V lost 3 bases, J lost 7 bases, and 10 bases stayed unmatched. The length of the CDR3 is 16 residues. The CDR3 bases are TGTGCCAGCAGTTTCCCGCTAGCGGGGGGTTTTTCGACCCAGTACTTC. It encodes CASSFPLAGGFSTQYF.

This chain links TRBV29-1 with TRBJ2-3; D is unclear. This CDR3 comprises 12 residues. CDR1 and CDR2 from the germline V gene are SQVTM and ANQGSEA. Deletions cut 6 bases from V and 4 bases from J, with 11 bases between. CDR3 region: CSVVRGADTQYF. The CDR3, as DNA: TGCAGCGTAGTTAGAGGTGCAGATACGCAGTATTTT.

This clone was observed a handful of times. The V call is TRBV29-1, the J call TRBJ1-4; D not resolved. Trimming left V 4 bases short and J 0 bases short, with 12 bases between. The CDR3 runs to 15 residues. The V gene's germline CDR1 is SQVTM and CDR2 ANQGSEA. The CDR3 region has the DNA TGCAGCGTTGCCCCTGTGGCCTCAACTAATGAAAAACTGTTTTTT. Translated, it gives CSVAPVASTNEKLFF.

The chain has TRBV7-2 and TRBJ1-2; no firm D call. Germline CDR1 SGHTA, CDR2 FQGNSA. Trimming took 0 bases from V and 4 from J, leaving 12 bases between them. This CDR3 spans 15 amino acids. In nucleotides, the CDR3 is TGTGCCAGCAGCTTAGCTGCAGGCGTGGCCTATGGCTACACCTTC. This sequence encodes CASSLAAGVAYGYTF.

CDR3 loop: CASSSNIPDSLYGYTF. CDR3 nucleotides: TGTGCCAGCAGTTCAAATATACCCGACAGCCTCTATGGCTACACCTTC. The chain links TRBV27 to TRBJ1-2; D is perhaps TRBD1 (5 bases). The germline V and J ends were trimmed by 4 bases and 4 bases, with 19 bases remaining between them. Germline V CDR1 and CDR2: MNHEY, SMNVEV (reference sequence). The length of the CDR3 is 16 residues.

This clone showed up just a few times. The CDR3, as DNA: TGTGCCAGCAGCTTAAGGCTAGTCCCGAACACCGGGGAGCTGTTTTTT. As protein: CASSLRLVPNTGELFF. The genes are TRBV7-8 and TRBJ2-2; the D is unclear. V lost 2 bases to trimming and J lost 0 bases, with 10 bases between them. Germline V gene lookup returns CDR1 SGHVS and CDR2 FQNEAQ. This CDR3 spans 16 amino acids.